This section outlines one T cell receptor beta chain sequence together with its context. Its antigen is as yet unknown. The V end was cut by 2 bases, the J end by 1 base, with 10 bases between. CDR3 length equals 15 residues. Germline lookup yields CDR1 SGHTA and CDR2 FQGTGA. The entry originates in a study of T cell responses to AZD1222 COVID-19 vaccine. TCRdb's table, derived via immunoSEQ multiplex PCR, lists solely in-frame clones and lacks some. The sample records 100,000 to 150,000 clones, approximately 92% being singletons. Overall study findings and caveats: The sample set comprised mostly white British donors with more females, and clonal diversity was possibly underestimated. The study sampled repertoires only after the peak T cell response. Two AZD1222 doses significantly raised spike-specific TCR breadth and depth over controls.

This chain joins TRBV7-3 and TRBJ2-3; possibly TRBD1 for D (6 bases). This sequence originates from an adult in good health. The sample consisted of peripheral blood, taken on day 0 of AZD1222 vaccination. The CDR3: CASSLQGSGTDTQYF. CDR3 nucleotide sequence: TGTGCCAGCAGCTTACAGGGGTCGGGCACAGATACGCAGTATTTT.